A selection of T cell receptor beta chains follows, all from one sample in a study of OX40 agonist ivuxolimab in advanced cancers. The repertoire was sequenced with immunoSEQ multiplex PCR; TCRdb's copy has only in-frame clones and lacks some. There are about 37,000 clones in the sample; about nine tenths occur only once, and around a third lies in the top ten. The sequenced sample was CD4+ or CD8+ T cells sorted from blood, obtained in a trial of the OX40 agonist ivuxolimab. These receptors all come from an adult with an advanced solid tumor such as melanoma, head and neck, liver or kidney cancer. Each CDR3 is given with its conserved first and last residue. Fields, in order: D gene, clone size, J gene, V gene, CDR3 protein, CDR3 DNA. A D gene is named only where the DNA matches it firmly. Clone size is given for some rows only: seen once, a few or many times, or a class if the clone is expanded.

- - TRBJ1-1 TRBV7-2 CASSPPGDTEAFF TGTGCCAGCAGCCCTCCAGGGGACACTGAAGCTTTCTTT
- few TRBJ2-5 TRBV27 CASSFIGGTQETQYF TGTGCCAGCAGTTTCATTGGCGGGACGCAAGAGACCCAGTACTTC
- - TRBJ2-3 TRBV28 CASSLTAAHTDTQYF TGTGCCAGCAGCCTGACAGCGGCACACACAGATACGCAGTATTTT
- - TRBJ2-5 TRBV28 CASSSVSQETQYF TGTGCCAGCAGTTCCGTATCACAAGAGACCCAGTACTTC
TRBD2 once TRBJ2-1 TRBV19 CASSVPPELAGAINEQFF TGTGCCAGTAGTGTCCCTCCCGAACTAGCGGGAGCAATTAATGAGCAGTTCTTC
TRBD1 once TRBJ2-7 TRBV27 CASSNGQAIDEQYF TGTGCCAGCAGCAATGGACAGGCTATAGACGAGCAGTACTTC
- - TRBJ2-2 TRBV4-3 CASSQVRRRGELFF TGCGCCAGCAGCCAAGTGCGTAGGCGCGGGGAGCTGTTTTTT
TRBD1 - TRBJ2-1 TRBV9 CASSVASGTGVNEQFF TGTGCCAGCAGCGTAGCATCCGGGACAGGGGTCAATGAGCAGTTCTTC
- - TRBJ1-5 TRBV4-1 CASSHSPKSNQPQHF TGCGCCAGCAGCCATTCCCCTAAGAGCAATCAGCCCCAGCATTTT
- once TRBJ1-2 TRBV27 CASSISSGTLNYGYTF TGTGCCAGCAGTATTTCCTCCGGGACACTCAACTATGGCTACACCTTC
TRBD1 - TRBJ2-3 TRBV11-3 CASSWGQGQGTDTQYF TGTGCCAGCAGCTGGGGACAGGGACAAGGCACAGATACGCAGTATTTT
- once TRBJ2-3 TRBV5-6 CASSFGSRKLALTDTQYF TGTGCCAGCAGCTTTGGTTCGCGAAAACTAGCCCTCACAGATACGCAGTATTTT
TRBD2 - TRBJ2-7 TRBV13 CASSPGTSGLYEQYF TGTGCCAGCAGCCCCGGGACTAGCGGGCTATACGAGCAGTACTTC
- - TRBJ2-6 TRBV19 CASSITPWNSGANVLTF TGTGCCAGTAGTATAACCCCGTGGAACTCTGGGGCCAACGTCCTGACTTTC
TRBD2 - TRBJ2-7 TRBV27 CASSFSGLTYEQYF TGTGCCAGCAGTTTCTCGGGACTAACATACGAGCAGTACTTC
- - TRBJ2-7 TRBV5-6 CASSLGSGHPSGKYF TGTGCCAGCAGCTTAGGGTCGGGACACCCGTCAGGGAAGTACTTC
- - TRBJ1-4 TRBV2 CASSEWDTDEKLFF TGTGCCAGCAGTGAATGGGACACAGATGAAAAACTGTTTTTT
- - TRBJ1-2 TRBV4-1 CASSQEMVYYGYTF TGCGCCAGCAGCCAAGAGATGGTTTACTATGGCTACACCTTC
- - TRBJ2-1 TRBV27 CASSSPGLYNEQFF TGTGCCAGCAGTTCCCCGGGACTTTACAATGAGCAGTTCTTC
- - TRBJ2-1 TRBV4-2 CASSQEIVYNEQFF TGTGCCAGCAGCCAAGAAATCGTCTACAATGAGCAGTTCTTC
- - TRBJ2-6 TRBV7-9 CASSFRESGANVLTF TGTGCCAGCAGCTTCAGGGAATCTGGGGCCAACGTCCTGACTTTC
TRBD2 once TRBJ2-2 TRBV15 CATSRDGLAAGELFF TGTGCCACCAGCAGAGATGGACTAGCGGCCGGGGAGCTGTTTTTT
- few TRBJ2-3 TRBV28 CASSFSGTQYF TGTGCCAGCAGTTTTAGCGGTACGCAGTATTTT
- - TRBJ2-7 TRBV27 CASSFYKNYEQYF TGTGCCAGCAGTTTTTATAAGAACTACGAGCAGTACTTC
- few TRBJ2-2 TRBV5-4 CASSLNRVNTGELFF TGTGCCAGCAGCTTGAACAGGGTAAACACCGGGGAGCTGTTTTTT
TRBD2 - TRBJ2-4 TRBV7-2 CASSLGSGRAGVVQYF TGTGCCAGCAGCTTAGGTAGCGGGAGGGCCGGGGTTGTTCAGTACTTC
- - TRBJ1-1 TRBV4-1 CASSQDSAPTAFF TGCGCCAGCAGCCAAGATTCGGCCCCTACAGCTTTCTTT